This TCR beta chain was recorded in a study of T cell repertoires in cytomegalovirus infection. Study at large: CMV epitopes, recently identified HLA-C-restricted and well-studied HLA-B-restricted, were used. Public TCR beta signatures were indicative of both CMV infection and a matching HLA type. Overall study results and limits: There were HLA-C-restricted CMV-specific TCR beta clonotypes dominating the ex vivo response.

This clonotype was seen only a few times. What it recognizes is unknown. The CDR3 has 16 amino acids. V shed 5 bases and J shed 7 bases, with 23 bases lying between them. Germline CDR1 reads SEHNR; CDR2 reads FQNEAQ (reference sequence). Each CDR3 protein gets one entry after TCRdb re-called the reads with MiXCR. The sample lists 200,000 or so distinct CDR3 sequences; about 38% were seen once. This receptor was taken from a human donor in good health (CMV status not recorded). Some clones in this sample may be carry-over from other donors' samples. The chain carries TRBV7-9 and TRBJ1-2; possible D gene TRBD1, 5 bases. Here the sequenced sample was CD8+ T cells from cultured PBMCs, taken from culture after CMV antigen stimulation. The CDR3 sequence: CASSIDLVGPGRGYTF. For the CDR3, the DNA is TGTGCCAGCAGCATTGACCTCGTGGGGCCGGGACGTGGCTACACCTTC.